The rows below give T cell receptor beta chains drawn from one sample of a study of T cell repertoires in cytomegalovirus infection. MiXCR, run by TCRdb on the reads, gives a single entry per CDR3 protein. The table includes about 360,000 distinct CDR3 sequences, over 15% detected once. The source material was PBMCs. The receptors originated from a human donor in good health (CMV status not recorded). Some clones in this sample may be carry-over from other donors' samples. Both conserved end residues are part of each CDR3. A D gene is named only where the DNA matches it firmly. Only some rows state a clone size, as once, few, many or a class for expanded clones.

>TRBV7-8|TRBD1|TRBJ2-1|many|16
TGTGCCAGCAGCCCGGGGACAGGGAGCTCCTACAATGAGCAGTTCTTC
CASSPGTGSSYNEQFF
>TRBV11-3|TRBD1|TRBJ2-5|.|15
TGTGCCAGCAGCTCGGGACAGGGGCCAGGAGAGACCCAGTACTTC
CASSSGQGPGETQYF
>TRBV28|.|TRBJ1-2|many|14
TGTGCCAGCAGTTTAACCGGGACACAAGTTGGCTACACCTTC
CASSLTGTQVGYTF
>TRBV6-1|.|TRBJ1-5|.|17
TGTGCCAGCCAAACGGAGCCGACGGGGACCCGGAGGCAGCCCCAGCATTTT
CASQTEPTGTRRQPQHF
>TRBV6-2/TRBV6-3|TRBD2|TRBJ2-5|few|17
TGTGCCAGCAGTTACTTTGGACTAGCGGGTCCCCAAGAGACCCAGTACTTC
CASSYFGLAGPQETQYF
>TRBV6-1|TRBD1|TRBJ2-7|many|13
TGTGCCAGCAGGGGGACAGGCAGTTACGAGCAGTACTTC
CASRGTGSYEQYF
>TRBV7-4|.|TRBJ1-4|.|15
TGTGCCAGCAGCACCCCAGGACAGCTTAATGAAAAACTGTTTTTT
CASSTPGQLNEKLFF
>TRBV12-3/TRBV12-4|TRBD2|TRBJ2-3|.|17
TGTGCCAGCAGCCGGCTAGCGGGTGGGGCTGGTATAGATACGCAGTATTTT
CASSRLAGGAGIDTQYF
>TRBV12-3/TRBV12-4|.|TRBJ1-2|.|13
TGTGCCAGCAGTCGGGACTCAGGGATAGGCTACACCTTC
CASSRDSGIGYTF
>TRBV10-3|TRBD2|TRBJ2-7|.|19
TGTGCCACCCAAGTGGACAGGGCTGGGACTAGCGGTATTTCCTACGAGCAGTACTTC
CATQVDRAGTSGISYEQYF
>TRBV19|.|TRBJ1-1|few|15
TGTGCCAGTACAGTCGAGGTCGTCCAGGACGCTGAAGCTTTCTTT
CASTVEVVQDAEAFF
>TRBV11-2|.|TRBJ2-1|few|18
TGTGCCAGCAGCTCTAGGAGGGGAACAGTCTGGGGCTACAATGAGCAGTTCTTC
CASSSRRGTVWGYNEQFF
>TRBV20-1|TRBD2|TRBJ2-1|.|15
TGCAGTGCTAGGGGACTAGCGGGGGGGGGGGATGAGCAGTTCTTC
CSARGLAGGGDEQFF
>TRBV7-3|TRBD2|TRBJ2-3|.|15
TGTGCCAGCAGCTTCGCGGGGGTCGTCACAGATACGCAGTATTTT
CASSFAGVVTDTQYF
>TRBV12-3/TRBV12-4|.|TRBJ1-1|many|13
TGTGCCAGCAGTTTATGGACAGCTACTGAAGCTTTCTTT
CASSLWTATEAFF
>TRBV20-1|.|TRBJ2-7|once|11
TGCAGTGACGTCCTACGCTACGAGCAGTACTTC
CSDVLRYEQYF
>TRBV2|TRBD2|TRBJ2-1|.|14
TGTGCCAGCAGTGAAGAGCGGGGGGGCGATGAGCAGTTCTTC
CASSEERGGDEQFF
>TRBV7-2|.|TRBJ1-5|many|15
TGTGCCAGCAGCTTAAATTCTGTGGGCACCGGGGCCCAGCATTTT
CASSLNSVGTGAQHF
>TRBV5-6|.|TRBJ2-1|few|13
TGTGCCACTCGGATGGTCTCCTACAATGAGCAGTTCTTC
CATRMVSYNEQFF
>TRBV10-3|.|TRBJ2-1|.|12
TGTGCCATCAATACAGGGAACAATGAGCAGTTCTTC
CAINTGNNEQFF
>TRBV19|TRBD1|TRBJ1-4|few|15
TGTGCCAGTAGTATCAGGACAGGTTATAATGAAAAACTGTTTTTT
CASSIRTGYNEKLFF
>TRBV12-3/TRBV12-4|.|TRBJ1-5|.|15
TGTGCCAGCAAGGATCGGGGCGTAACACATCAGCCCCAGCATTTT
CASKDRGVTHQPQHF
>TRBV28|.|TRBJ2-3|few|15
TGTGCAACCTTCCGGGGGTGGGAGGGCACAGATACGCAGTATTTT
CATFRGWEGTDTQYF
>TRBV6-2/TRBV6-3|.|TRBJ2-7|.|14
TGTGCCAGCAGACACTCTAGCTCCGAGAACGAGCAGTACTTC
CASRHSSSENEQYF
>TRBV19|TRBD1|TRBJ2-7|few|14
TGTGCCAGTAGCCCTACGACAGGGAACTACGAGCAGTACTTC
CASSPTTGNYEQYF
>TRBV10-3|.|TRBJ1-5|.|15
TGTGCCATCAGCGCTGCCGCAGGGGGCAATCAGCCCCAGCATTTT
CAISAAAGGNQPQHF
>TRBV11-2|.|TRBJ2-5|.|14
TGTGCCAGCAGCCCCTCGGGCCAGGGCGGGACCCAGTACTTC
CASSPSGQGGTQYF
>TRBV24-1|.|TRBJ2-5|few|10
TGTGCCACCATTCCCGAGACCCAGTACTTC
CATIPETQYF
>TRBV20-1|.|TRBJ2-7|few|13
TGCAGTGTACAGGGTTCCCGATCCTACGAGCAGTACTTC
CSVQGSRSYEQYF
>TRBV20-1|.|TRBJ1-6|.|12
TGCAGTGCTAGAGGGTCGGATTCACCCCTCCGCTTT
CSARGSDSPLRF
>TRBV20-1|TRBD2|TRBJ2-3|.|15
TGCAGTGCTAGAGGAAGTCTAGCGGGGGGAGATACGCAGTATTTT
CSARGSLAGGDTQYF
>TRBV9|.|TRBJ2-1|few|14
TGTGCCAGCAGCGTAGGAGACTCCTACAATGAGCAGTTCTTC
CASSVGDSYNEQFF
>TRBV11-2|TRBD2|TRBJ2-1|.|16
TGTGCCAGCAGCTTAGGAGCGGGAGCTTGGTACAATGAGCAGTTCTTC
CASSLGAGAWYNEQFF
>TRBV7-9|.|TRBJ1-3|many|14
TGTGCCAGCAGCCGGACGAGCTCTGGAAACACCATATATTTT
CASSRTSSGNTIYF
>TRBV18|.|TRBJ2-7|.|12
TGTGCCAGCTCAGTAGAGCAGAATAAGCAGTACTTC
CASSVEQNKQYF
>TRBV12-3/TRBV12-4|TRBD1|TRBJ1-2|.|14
TGTGCCAGCAGTTTCCAGGGGGCGAACTATGGCTACACCTTC
CASSFQGANYGYTF
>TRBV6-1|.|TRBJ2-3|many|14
TGTGCCAGCCTCCCAGGGGCCTTCACAGATACGCAGTATTTT
CASLPGAFTDTQYF
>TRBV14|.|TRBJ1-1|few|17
TGTGCCAGCAGCCAAGTCGGCCAGGGAAGCATGAACACTGAAGCTTTCTTT
CASSQVGQGSMNTEAFF
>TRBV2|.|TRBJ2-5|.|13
TGTGCCAGCAGCCATAGCGAGCAAGAGACCCAGTACTTC
CASSHSEQETQYF
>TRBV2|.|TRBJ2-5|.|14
TGTGCCAGCAGTCGCTCTAGGGGCTCCGAGACCCAGTACTTC
CASSRSRGSETQYF
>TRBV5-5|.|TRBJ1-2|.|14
TGTGCCAGCAGCATCAGGACAGCGGCCTCTGGCTACACCTTC
CASSIRTAASGYTF
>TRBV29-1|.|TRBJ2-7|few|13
TGCAGCGTTCGAGGAGGGGGTGTAAGCGAGCAGTACTTC
CSVRGGGVSEQYF
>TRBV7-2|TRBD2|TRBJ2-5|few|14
TGTGCCAGCAGCTTTAGCGGGGGAAGAGATACCCAGTACTTC
CASSFSGGRDTQYF
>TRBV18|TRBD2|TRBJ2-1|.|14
TGTGCCAGCCTTTACCTAGCGGACGACAATGAGCAGTTCTTC
CASLYLADDNEQFF
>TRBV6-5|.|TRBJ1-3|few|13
TGTGCCAGCAGAGACGGCCACGGAAACACCATATATTTT
CASRDGHGNTIYF